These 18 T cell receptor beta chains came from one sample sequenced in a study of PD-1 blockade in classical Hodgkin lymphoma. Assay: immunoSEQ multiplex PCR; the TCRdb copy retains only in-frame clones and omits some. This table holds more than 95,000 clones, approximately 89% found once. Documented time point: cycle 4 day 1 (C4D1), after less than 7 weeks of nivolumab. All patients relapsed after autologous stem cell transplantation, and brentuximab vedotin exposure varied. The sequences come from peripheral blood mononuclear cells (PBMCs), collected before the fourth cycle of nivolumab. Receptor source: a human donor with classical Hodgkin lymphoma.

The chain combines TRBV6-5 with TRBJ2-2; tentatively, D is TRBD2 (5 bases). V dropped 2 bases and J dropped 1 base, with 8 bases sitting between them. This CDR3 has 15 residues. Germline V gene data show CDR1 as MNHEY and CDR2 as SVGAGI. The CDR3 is CASSYVGLNTGELFF. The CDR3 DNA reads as TGTGCCAGCAGTTACGTCGGACTGAACACCGGGGAGCTGTTTTTT.

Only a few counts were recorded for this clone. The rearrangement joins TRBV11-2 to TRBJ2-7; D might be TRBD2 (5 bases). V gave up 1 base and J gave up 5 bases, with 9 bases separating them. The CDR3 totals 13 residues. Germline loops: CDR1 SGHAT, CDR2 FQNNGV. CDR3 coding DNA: TGTGCCAGCAGCTTAGTTTTCGGGGACGAGCAGTACTTC. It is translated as CASSLVFGDEQYF.

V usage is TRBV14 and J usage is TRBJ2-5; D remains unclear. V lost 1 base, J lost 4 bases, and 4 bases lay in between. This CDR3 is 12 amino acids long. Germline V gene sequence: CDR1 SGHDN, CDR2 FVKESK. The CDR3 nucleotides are TGTGCCAGCAGCCAAGGTCTAGAGACCCAGTACTTC. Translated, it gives CASSQGLETQYF. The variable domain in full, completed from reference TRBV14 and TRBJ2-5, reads EAGVTQFPSHSVIEKGQTVTLRCDPISGHDNLYWYRRVMGKEIKFLLHFVKESKQDESGMPNNRFLAERTGGTYSTLKVQPAELEDSGVYFCASSQGLETQYFGPGTRLLVL.

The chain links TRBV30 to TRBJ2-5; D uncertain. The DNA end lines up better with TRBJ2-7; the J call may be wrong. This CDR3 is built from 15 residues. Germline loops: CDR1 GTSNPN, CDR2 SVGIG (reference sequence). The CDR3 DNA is TGTGCCTGGGGCTTAAAGGTAGCAGAGTCCTACGAGCAGTACTTC. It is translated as CAWGLKVAESYEQYF.

CDR3 protein: CASSTTGGRGTDTQYF. CDR3 nucleotide sequence: TGTGCCAGCAGTACGACAGGGGGCAGAGGCACAGATACGCAGTATTTT. The chain carries TRBV6-6 and TRBJ2-3; TRBD1 aligns across 10 bases. The trim removed 5 bases at V and 1 base at J, leaving 6 bases unmatched. Germline CDR1 is MNHNY and CDR2 is SVGAGI (reference sequence). The CDR3 totals 16 residues.

As DNA, the CDR3 is TGTGCCAGCTCACGACGAGCGGGGGACAGGGGGGGCACTGAAGCTTTCTTT. Translation: CASSRRAGDRGGTEAFF. The chain joins TRBV18 to TRBJ1-1; 11 bases align to TRBD1. Losses at the gene ends were 4 bases for V and 4 bases for J; bases not matched to a gene: 11. The CDR3 sequence is 17 residues long. Germline V CDR1 and CDR2: KGHSH, LQKENI.

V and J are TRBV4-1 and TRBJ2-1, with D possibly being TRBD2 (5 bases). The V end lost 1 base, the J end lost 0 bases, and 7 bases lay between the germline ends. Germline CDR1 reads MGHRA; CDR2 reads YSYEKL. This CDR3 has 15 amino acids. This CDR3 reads CASSQVGSSYNEQFF. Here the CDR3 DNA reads TGCGCCAGCAGCCAAGTAGGGAGCTCCTACAATGAGCAGTTCTTC.

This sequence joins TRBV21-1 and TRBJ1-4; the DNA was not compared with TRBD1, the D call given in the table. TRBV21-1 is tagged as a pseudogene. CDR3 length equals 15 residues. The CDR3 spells CARRLEGTANEKLFF. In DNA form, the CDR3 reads TGTGCCAGGCGCCTCGAAGGGACAGCTAATGAAAAACTGTTTTTT.

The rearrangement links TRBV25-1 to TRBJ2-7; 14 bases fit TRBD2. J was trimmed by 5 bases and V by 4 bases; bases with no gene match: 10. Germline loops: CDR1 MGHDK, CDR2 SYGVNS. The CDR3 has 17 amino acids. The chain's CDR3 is CASSGPGLAGEKNEQYF. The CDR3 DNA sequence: TGTGCCAGCAGTGGACCGGGACTAGCGGGAGAAAAGAACGAGCAGTACTTC.

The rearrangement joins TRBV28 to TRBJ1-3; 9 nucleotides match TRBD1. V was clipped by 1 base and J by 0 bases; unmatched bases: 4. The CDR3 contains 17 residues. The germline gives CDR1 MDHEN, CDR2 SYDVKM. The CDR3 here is CASSLSDRGYSGNTIYF. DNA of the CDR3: TGTGCCAGCAGTTTATCTGACAGGGGGTACTCTGGAAACACCATATATTTT.

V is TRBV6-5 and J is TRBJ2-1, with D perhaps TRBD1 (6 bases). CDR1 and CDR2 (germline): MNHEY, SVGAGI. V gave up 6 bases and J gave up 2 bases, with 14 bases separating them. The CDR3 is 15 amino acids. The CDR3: CASRSTGSTYNEQFF. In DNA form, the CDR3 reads TGTGCCAGCAGATCCACAGGGTCGACCTACAATGAGCAGTTCTTC.

CDR3 sequence reads: CASSSDRVPNQPQHF. CDR3 sequence (DNA): TGTGCCAGCAGCTCGGACAGGGTCCCCAATCAGCCCCAGCATTTT. This chain uses TRBV7-9 with TRBJ1-5, with 8 bases fitting TRBD1. V dropped 4 bases and J dropped 3; count of bases not matched to a gene: 5. Germline CDR1 SEHNR, CDR2 FQNEAQ (reference sequence). The CDR3 extends over 15 amino acids.

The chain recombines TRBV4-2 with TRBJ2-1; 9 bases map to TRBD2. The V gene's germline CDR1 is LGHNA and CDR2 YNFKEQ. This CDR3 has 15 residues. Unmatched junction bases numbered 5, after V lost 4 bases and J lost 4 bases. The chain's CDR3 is CASSLTTSGYNEQFF. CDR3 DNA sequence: TGTGCCAGCAGCCTAACGACTAGCGGATACAATGAGCAGTTCTTC.

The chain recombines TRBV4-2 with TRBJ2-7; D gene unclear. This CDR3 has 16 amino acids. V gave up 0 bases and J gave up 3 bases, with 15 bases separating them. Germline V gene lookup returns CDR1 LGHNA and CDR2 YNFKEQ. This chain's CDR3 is CASSQDPGSKIYEQYF. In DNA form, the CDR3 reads TGTGCCAGCAGCCAAGATCCGGGTAGCAAAATCTACGAGCAGTACTTC.

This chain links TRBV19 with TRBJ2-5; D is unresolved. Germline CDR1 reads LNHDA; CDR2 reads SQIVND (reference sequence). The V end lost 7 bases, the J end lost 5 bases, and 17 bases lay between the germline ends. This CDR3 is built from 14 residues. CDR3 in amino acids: CASTSRGESETQYF. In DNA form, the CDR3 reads TGTGCCAGTACCTCACGCGGCGAATCCGAGACCCAGTACTTC. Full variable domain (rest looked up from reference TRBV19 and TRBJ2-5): DGGITQSPKYLFRKEGQNVTLSCEQNLNHDAMYWYRQDPGQGLRLIYYSQIVNDFQKGDIAEGYSVSREKKESFPLTVTSAQKNPTAFYLCASTSRGESETQYFGPGTRLLVL.

The CDR3 DNA reads TGTGCCAGCACCGAGGGGAGGGGGCTAGAGACCCAGTACTTC. The encoded protein is CASTEGRGLETQYF. This sequence joins TRBV7-9 and TRBJ2-5, with D possibly called TRBD1 or TRBD2 (7 bases each). V lost 7 bases, J lost 4 bases, and 16 bases lay in between. The CDR3 spans 14 residues. Germline V gives CDR1 SEHNR, CDR2 FQNEAQ (reference sequence).

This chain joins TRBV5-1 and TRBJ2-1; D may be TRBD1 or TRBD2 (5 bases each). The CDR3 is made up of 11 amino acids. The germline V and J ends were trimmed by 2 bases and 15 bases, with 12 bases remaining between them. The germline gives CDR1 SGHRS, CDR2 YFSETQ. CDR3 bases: TGCGCCAGCAGCTTATGGGGGAATCCGTTCTTC. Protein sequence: CASSLWGNPFF.

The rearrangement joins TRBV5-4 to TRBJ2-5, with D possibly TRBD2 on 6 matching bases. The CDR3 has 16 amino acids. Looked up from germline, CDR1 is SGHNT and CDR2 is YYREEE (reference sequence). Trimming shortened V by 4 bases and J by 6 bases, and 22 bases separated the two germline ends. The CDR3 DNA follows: TGTGCCAGCAGCCCCGGAGGGGTTCCAGAACTAAAGACCCAGTACTTC. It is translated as CASSPGGVPELKTQYF.